This T cell receptor beta chain was recovered during a study of blood T cell repertoires in COVID-19 (dated by TCRdb to about 2020). The study in broad terms: Collaborator samples came from the United States, Italy and Spain and covered acute and convalescent phases of COVID-19. The material from the prospective study consisted of cDNA or gDNA derived from T cells, B-cell-depleted T cells, or PBMCs. The dataset comprised deeply sampled blood TCRbeta repertoires from subjects exposed to, actively infected with, or recovered from COVID-19. A freely available public database, intended as a resource for researchers studying the immune response to SARS-CoV-2, is where the repertoires were released. Samples were obtained from the ongoing ImmuneRACE study (first 160 participants) and from roughly 1,300 subjects provided by 6 global collaborators. Nearly every sample came with metadata listing a de-identified subject ID, COVID-19 status, age in years and sex. HLA class I and class II types, where available, came from metadata supplied by the sample provider rather than from assay-based typing.

Germline trimming: 4 bases from V, 9 bases from J; junction bases outside gene matches: 5. From cysteine to phenylalanine, the CDR3 is 14 amino acids long. The entry retains the CDR3 DNA only, 42 bases that are in frame from base 1. According to the germline V gene, CDR1 reads SGHDT and CDR2 reads YYEEEE. In the case of this clone: It lacks a known antigen. Base qualities are not provided; no much larger clone lies one nucleotide away.

TCRbeta CDR3 regions were amplified from genomic DNA using the immunoSEQ Assay, a bias-controlled multiplex PCR. In the original analysis: The number of nucleated cells in each sample was estimated by amplification of reference gene primers within the assay. To quantify the absolute abundance of each unique TCRbeta CDR3 rearrangement, sequence reads were collapsed and filtered. For each sample, productive Simpson clonality was calculated as the square root of Simpson's diversity index over productive rearrangements. Entries here come from immuneACCESS through TCRdb and include only in-frame sequences with V and J called. Some clones fail to appear in such tables; in the studies checked, an unresolved V gene covers under half of the shortfall, and the cause of the remainder is unknown. The DNA was the basis for D and trimming; V, J and clone size are from that table. For this sample there are 210,000 or so clones; around 90% appear just once. Of the sample, about 7% is held by the ten largest clones.

Whole blood was collected in K2EDTA tubes by collaborating institutions according to the institutions' own protocols. For TCRbeta analysis, collaborators shipped samples as frozen whole blood, isolated PBMCs, or DNA extracted from either of those sample types. Overall study outcomes, separate from this receptor: How much clinical and demographic metadata was included differed by source and by participant, and the metadata was provided uncurated.

The sequencing input was peripheral blood. The sequence came from a man aged 35-49 years with acute or convalescent COVID-19. The chain is encoded by TRBV5-6 joined to TRBJ2-3; 13 nucleotides in the junction match TRBD2. The CDR3 is CASSITSGGATQYF. At the DNA level, the sequence is TGTGCCAGCAGCATAACTAGCGGGGGGGCCACGCAGTATTTT. Full variable domain (CDR3 extended with the reference TRBV5-6 and TRBJ2-3 proteins): DAGVTQSPTHLIKTRGQQVTLRCSPKSGHDTVSWYQQALGQGPQFIFQYYEEEERQRGNFPDRFSGHQFPNYSSELNVNALLLGDSALYLCASSITSGGATQYFGPGTRLTVL.